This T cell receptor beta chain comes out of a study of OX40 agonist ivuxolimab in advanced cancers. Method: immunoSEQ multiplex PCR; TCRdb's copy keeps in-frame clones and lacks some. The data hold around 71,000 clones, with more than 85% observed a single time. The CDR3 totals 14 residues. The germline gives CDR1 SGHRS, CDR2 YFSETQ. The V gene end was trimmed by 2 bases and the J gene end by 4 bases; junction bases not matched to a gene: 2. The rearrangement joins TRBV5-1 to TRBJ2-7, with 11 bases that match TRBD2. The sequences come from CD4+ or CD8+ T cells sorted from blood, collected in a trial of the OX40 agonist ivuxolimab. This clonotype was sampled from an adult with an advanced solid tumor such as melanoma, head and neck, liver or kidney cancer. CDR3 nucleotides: TGCGCCAGCAGCTTTACTAGCGGGAGATACGAGCAGTACTTC. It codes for CASSFTSGRYEQYF.